These 20 T cell receptor beta chains were all obtained from the same sample, sequenced in a study of CD8 T cells in ankylosing spondylitis. MiXCR, run by TCRdb on the 5' RACE reads, gives a single entry per CDR3 protein. The data show roughly 440,000 distinct CDR3 sequences, 15% to 20% seen once. General observations from the study: Seemingly characteristic of ankylosing spondylitis blood was a TCR beta motif consisting of under ten highly homologous variants.

The antigens for these receptors are not known. What was sequenced was blood, either unsorted or a sorted T cell fraction (not recorded which). All receptors derive from a male donor with ankylosing spondylitis.

This chain uses TRBV2 with TRBJ2-1; unclear D gene. Trimming removed 1 base at V and 2 bases at J, with 9 bases between. CDR1 is SNHLY, CDR2 FYNNEI, per germline. This CDR3 is 15 amino acids long. CDR3 residues: CASSEDRPTYNEQFF. The CDR3 DNA reads TGTGCCAGCAGTGAAGACCGACCTACCTACAATGAGCAGTTCTTC.

CDR3 residues: CASSGGGSGNTIYF. The CDR3 DNA reads as TGCGCCAGCAGCGGCGGGGGCTCTGGAAACACCATATATTTT. This chain uses TRBV5-1 with TRBJ1-3, with D possibly matching TRBD1 (5 bases). V shed 4 bases and J shed 0 bases, with 8 bases lying between them. CDR1 SGHRS and CDR2 YFSETQ come from the germline V gene. The CDR3 is made up of 14 amino acids.

The rearrangement joins TRBV29-1 to TRBJ1-1, with TRBD1 matching 8 bases. V dropped 6 bases and J dropped 5; count of bases not matched to a gene: 8. The CDR3 has 13 amino acids. Per the germline V gene, CDR1 is SQVTM and CDR2 is ANQGSEA. CDR3 protein: CSVRQGSYTEAFF. CDR3 sequence (DNA): TGCAGCGTGAGACAGGGGAGTTATACTGAAGCTTTCTTT.

This clonotype was observed a handful of times. The rearrangement uses TRBV29-1 and TRBJ2-3; D remains unclear. V lost 0 bases and J lost 2, with 6 bases in between. The CDR3 loop spans 13 amino acids. Germline assignment: CDR1 SQVTM and CDR2 ANQGSEA. CDR3 coding DNA: TGCAGCGTTGAAGATCACGTCACAGATACGCAGTATTTT. Its translation is CSVEDHVTDTQYF.

The chain links TRBV24-1 to TRBJ1-2, with D perhaps matching TRBD1 (5 bases). Germline lookup yields CDR1 KGHDR and CDR2 SFDVKD. Trimming stripped 2 bases from V and 2 bases from J, with 8 bases between. The length of the CDR3 is 14 residues. CDR3: CATSDSRDNYGYTF. Here the CDR3 DNA reads TGTGCCACCAGTGATTCCCGGGACAACTATGGCTACACCTTC.

This clonotype was counted many times. The chain has TRBV4-2 and TRBJ1-2; 7 positions match TRBD1. V was pared by 6 bases and J by 6 bases, with 4 bases of the junction left unmatched. This CDR3 spans 12 amino acids. Germline lookup yields CDR1 LGHNA and CDR2 YNFKEQ. The CDR3 DNA sequence: TGTGCCAGCAGTATTGGACAGGATGGCTACACCTTC. It yields the protein CASSIGQDGYTF.

This rearrangement joins TRBV5-1 to TRBJ2-7, with 7 nucleotides matching TRBD1. Germline V gene lookup returns CDR1 SGHRS and CDR2 YFSETQ. This CDR3 is built from 15 residues. V was pared by 3 bases and J by 2 bases, with 8 bases of the junction left unmatched. The CDR3 here is CASSSGYGQAYEQYF. The DNA for the CDR3 is TGCGCCAGCAGCTCCGGATACGGACAGGCCTACGAGCAGTACTTC.

CDR3 bases: TGTGCCAGCAGAGTAGCGGGGGCGGCAGATACGCAGTATTTT. Protein product: CASRVAGAADTQYF. The chain employs TRBV6-2 or TRBV6-3 and TRBJ2-3; 9 nucleotides agree with TRBD2. The CDR3 runs to 14 residues. The germline CDR1 and CDR2 sequences are MNHEY and SVGEGT. Trimming removed 6 bases from V and 4 bases from J; junction bases left unmatched: 5.

This chain connects TRBV10-3 to TRBJ1-1; D possibly corresponds to TRBD1 (6 bases). Germline lookup yields CDR1 ENHRY and CDR2 SYGVKD. With 1 base removed from V and 4 bases from J, the gap between germline ends came to 10 bases. CDR3 length: 14 amino acids. The chain's CDR3 is CAISELSGATEAFF. Here the CDR3 DNA reads TGTGCCATCAGTGAGTTGTCAGGGGCCACTGAAGCTTTCTTT.

This clonotype was counted at least ten times. The CDR3 reads CASSRRLGMADSYEQYF. CDR3 nucleotides: TGCGCCAGCAGCCGTAGACTAGGCATGGCGGACTCCTACGAGCAGTACTTC. The chain links TRBV5-1 to TRBJ2-7, with D tentatively TRBD2 (6 bases). V was pared by 4 bases and J by 0 bases, with 20 bases between. The CDR3 has 17 residues. From germline, CDR1 is SGHRS and CDR2 YFSETQ.

This clonotype has only a few counts. The V call is TRBV2, the J call TRBJ1-5; a weak D match, TRBD1 (5 bases). Trimming took 6 bases from V and 3 from J, leaving 12 bases between them. Germline V gene lookup returns CDR1 SNHLY and CDR2 FYNNEI. This CDR3 has 14 residues. The CDR3 nucleotides are TGTGCCAGCAGCCGGGACGGGATCAATCAGCCCCAGCATTTT. Translated, it gives CASSRDGINQPQHF.

Ten or more counts support this clonotype. The chain links TRBV5-1 to TRBJ2-1, with D perhaps TRBD2 (5 bases). Per germline, CDR1 SGHRS and CDR2 YFSETQ. The length of the CDR3 is 15 residues. V lost 0 bases, J lost 7 bases, and 14 bases lay in between. Here the CDR3 reads CASSLARLRSNEQFF. CDR3 in DNA: TGCGCCAGCAGCTTGGCGCGACTACGATCAAATGAGCAGTTCTTC.

This CDR3 reads CASSPLAGEDTQYF. CDR3 sequence (DNA): TGTGCCAGCTCACCACTAGCGGGAGAAGATACGCAGTATTTT. The rearrangement uses TRBV18 and TRBJ2-3, with 9 bases matching TRBD2. The CDR3 spans 14 residues. V dropped 1 base and J dropped 5; count of bases not matched to a gene: 1. Germline values: CDR1 KGHSH, CDR2 LQKENI.

This chain joins TRBV30 and TRBJ1-4, with 7 bases aligning to TRBD1. V shed 2 bases, J shed 8 bases, and the junction held 11 bases outside the gene matches. The V gene's germline CDR1 is GTSNPN and CDR2 SVGIG (reference sequence). The CDR3 has 15 residues. CDR3 residues: CAWSTHRGAGEKLFF. In DNA form, the CDR3 reads TGTGCCTGGAGTACCCACAGGGGAGCGGGGGAAAAACTGTTTTTT.

V is TRBV20-1 and J is TRBJ2-7; D may be TRBD2 (6 bases). The CDR3 has 13 residues. CDR1 is DFQATT and CDR2 is SNEGSKA in the germline V gene (reference sequence). The germline V and J ends were trimmed by 6 bases and 1 base, with 13 bases remaining between them. In nucleotides, the CDR3 is TGCAGTGCCACACGGGAGATTTCCTACGAGCAGTACTTC. This sequence encodes CSATREISYEQYF.

The rearrangement links TRBV6-1 to TRBJ1-1, with a possible D match to TRBD1 (5 bases). Trimming took 7 bases from V and 3 from J, leaving 12 bases between them. This CDR3 is 13 amino acids long. Per germline, CDR1 MNHNS and CDR2 SASEGT. The DNA of the CDR3 is TGTGCCAGCAAAAAAACAGGTTACACTGAAGCTTTCTTT. Encoded protein: CASKKTGYTEAFF.

This clonotype was counted many times. The V gene is TRBV29-1, the J gene TRBJ2-4, with D maybe TRBD2 (6 bases). Germline CDR1 reads SQVTM; CDR2 reads ANQGSEA. Trimming removed 3 bases from V and 6 bases from J, with 15 bases in between. This CDR3 region has 14 residues. CDR3 region: CSVEGEARGNIQYF. In nucleotides, the CDR3 is TGCAGCGTTGAGGGGGAGGCGAGGGGAAACATTCAGTACTTC.

Only a few counts were recorded for this clonotype. The gene calls are TRBV12-3 or TRBV12-4 and TRBJ2-1, with 8 bases that match TRBD2. Unmatched junction bases numbered 7, after V lost 5 bases and J lost 7 bases. This CDR3 spans 14 amino acids. This chain's CDR3 is CASSREGRGNEQFF. The CDR3, as DNA: TGTGCCAGCAGTCGGGAGGGCCGGGGGAATGAGCAGTTCTTC.

This clonotype was counted a few times. J is TRBJ2-7 and V is TRBV5-1; TRBD1 agrees at 10 bases. V shed 2 bases and J 6 bases; nucleotides not matched to a gene: 5. CDR3 length equals 14 residues. Germline V gene lookup returns CDR1 SGHRS and CDR2 YFSETQ. Here the CDR3 reads CASSFSGQGSEQYF. CDR3 DNA: TGCGCCAGCAGCTTCTCGGGACAGGGGAGCGAGCAGTACTTC.

J is TRBJ2-1 and V is TRBV18, with 10 bases aligning to TRBD1. Trimming took 1 base from V and 6 from J; bases not matched to a gene: 12. CDR1 and CDR2 from the germline V gene are KGHSH and LQKENI. The CDR3 length is 18 residues. The CDR3, as DNA: TGTGCCAGCTCACCACAGAGGTCCCGGGACAGGGGTCGCAATGAGCAGTTCTTC. It encodes CASSPQRSRDRGRNEQFF.